This T cell receptor beta chain was captured in a study of OX40 agonist ivuxolimab in advanced cancers. As for the study in general: Patients received intravenous ivuxolimab every 2 weeks at 0.01 to 10 mg/kg. Head and neck, renal cell, melanoma or hepatocellular carcinoma were the cancers that dose-escalation patients had.

Germline CDR1 reads GTSNPN; CDR2 reads SVGIG (reference sequence). This CDR3 is 14 amino acids long. Trimming stripped 3 bases from V and 6 bases from J, with 12 bases between. TCRdb's table, derived via immunoSEQ multiplex PCR, lists solely in-frame clones and lacks some. The sample has tens of thousands of clones, more than 70% seen once. The source was CD4+ or CD8+ T cells sorted from blood, collected in a trial of the OX40 agonist ivuxolimab. This sequence was found in an adult with an advanced solid tumor such as melanoma, head and neck, liver or kidney cancer. The chain links TRBV30 to TRBJ1-6, with D maybe TRBD1 (6 bases). DNA for the CDR3: TGTGCCTGGAGGCAAGGGGGAGGTAATTCACCCCTCCACTTT. This gives the protein CAWRQGGGNSPLHF.